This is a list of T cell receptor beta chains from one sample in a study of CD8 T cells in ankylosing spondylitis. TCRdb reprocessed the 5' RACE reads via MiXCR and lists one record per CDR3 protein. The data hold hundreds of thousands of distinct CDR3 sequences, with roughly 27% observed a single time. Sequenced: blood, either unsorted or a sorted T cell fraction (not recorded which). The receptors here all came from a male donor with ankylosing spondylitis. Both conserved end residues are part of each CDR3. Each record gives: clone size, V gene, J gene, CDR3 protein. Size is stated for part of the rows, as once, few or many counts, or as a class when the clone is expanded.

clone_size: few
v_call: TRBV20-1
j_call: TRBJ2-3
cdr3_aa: CSATFTDTQYF

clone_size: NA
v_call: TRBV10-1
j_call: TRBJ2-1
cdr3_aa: CASSDRAEEQFF

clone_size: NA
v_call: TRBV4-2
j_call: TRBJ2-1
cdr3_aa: CASSQEPTSHNEQFF

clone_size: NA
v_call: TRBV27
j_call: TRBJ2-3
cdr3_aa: CASSPITITDTQYF

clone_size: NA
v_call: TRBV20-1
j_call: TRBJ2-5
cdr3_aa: CSARDLLAGEETQYF

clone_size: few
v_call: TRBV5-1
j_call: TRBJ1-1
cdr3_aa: CASREGWAEAFF

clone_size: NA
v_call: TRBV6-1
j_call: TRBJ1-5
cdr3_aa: CASSEREGGLNFDQPQHF

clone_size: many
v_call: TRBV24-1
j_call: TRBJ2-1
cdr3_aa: CATRDGGSGQFF

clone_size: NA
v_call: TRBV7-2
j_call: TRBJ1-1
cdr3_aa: CASRIGLNTEAFF

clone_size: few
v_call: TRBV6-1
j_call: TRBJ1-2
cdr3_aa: CASSLNGPNYGYTF

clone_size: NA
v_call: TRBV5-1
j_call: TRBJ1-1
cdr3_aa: CASSEYGGLEAFF

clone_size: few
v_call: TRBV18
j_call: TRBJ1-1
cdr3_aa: CASSPSPSTGLATEAFF

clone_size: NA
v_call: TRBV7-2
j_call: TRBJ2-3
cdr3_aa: CASSTTIPGFVTQYF

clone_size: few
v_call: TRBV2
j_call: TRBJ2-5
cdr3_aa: CASSEGLAGQETQYF

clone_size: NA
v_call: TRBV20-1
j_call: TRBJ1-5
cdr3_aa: CSAGDSFKEPQHF

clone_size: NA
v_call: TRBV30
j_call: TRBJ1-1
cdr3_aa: CAWSVNLQGTEAFF

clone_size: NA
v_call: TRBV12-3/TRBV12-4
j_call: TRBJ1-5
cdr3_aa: CASSLYGTGYQPQHF

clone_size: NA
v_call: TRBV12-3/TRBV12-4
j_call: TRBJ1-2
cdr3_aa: CASSDGTGRYGYTF

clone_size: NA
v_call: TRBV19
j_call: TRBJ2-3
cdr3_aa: CASSIRKGASTDTQYF

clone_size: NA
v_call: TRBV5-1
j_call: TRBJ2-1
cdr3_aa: CASSWEGYNEQFF

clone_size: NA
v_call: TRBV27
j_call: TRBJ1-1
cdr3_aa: CASSLSLLGSRRNTEAFF

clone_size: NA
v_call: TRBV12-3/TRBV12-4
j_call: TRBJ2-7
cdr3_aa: CASSLGQVGEQYF

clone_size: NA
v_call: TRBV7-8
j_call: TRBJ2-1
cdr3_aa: CASRIAGAHYNEQFF

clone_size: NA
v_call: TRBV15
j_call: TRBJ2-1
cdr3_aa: CATSRDHLSGRGYNEQFF

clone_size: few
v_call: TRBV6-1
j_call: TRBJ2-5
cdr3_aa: CASATGGGETQYF

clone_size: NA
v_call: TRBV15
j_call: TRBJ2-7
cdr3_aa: CATSRDVTGGYEQYF

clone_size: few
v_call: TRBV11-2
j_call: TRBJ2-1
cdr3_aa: CASRRLIQDLRYNEQFF

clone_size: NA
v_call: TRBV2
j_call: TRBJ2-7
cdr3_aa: CASSEIQGRYEQYF

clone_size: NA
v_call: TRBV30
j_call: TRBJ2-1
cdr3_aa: CAWRYGRDEGFF

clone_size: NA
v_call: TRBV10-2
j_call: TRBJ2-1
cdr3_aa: CASLAGVGNEQFF

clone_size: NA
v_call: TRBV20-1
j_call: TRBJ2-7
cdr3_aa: CSATRTGGGGEQYF

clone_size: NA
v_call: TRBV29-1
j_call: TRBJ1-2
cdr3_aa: CSVTGVNYGYTF

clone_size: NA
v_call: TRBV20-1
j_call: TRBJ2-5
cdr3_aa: CSASPRTGGVLGQETQYF

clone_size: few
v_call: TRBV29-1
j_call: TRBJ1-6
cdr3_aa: CSVQTGGNSPLHF

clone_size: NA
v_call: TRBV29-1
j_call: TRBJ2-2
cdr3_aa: CSVRLAGGLNTGELFF

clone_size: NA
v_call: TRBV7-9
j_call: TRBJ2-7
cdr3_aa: CASSPRGGEAVDHEQYF

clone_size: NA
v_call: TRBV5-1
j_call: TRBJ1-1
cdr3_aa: CASSFDNGDEAFF

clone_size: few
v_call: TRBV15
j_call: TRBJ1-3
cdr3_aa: CATSRDRTGNTIYF

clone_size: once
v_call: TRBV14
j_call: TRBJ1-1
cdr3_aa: CASSQSPGTGEGTEAFF

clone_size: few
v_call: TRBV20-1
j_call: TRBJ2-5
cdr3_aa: CSGRKRGLETQYF

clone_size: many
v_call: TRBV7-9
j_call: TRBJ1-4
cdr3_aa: CASSQGETNEKLFF

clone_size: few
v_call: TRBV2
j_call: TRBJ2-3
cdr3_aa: CASSERGNTDTQYF